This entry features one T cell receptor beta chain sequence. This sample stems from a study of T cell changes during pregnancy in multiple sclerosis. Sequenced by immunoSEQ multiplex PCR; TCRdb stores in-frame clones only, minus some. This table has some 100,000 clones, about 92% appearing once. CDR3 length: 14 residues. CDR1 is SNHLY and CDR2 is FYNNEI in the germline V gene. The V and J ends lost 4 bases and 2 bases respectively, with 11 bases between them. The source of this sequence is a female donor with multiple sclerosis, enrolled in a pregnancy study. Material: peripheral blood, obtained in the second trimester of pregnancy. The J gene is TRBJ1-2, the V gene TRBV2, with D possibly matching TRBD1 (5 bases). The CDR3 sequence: CASSATGTNYGYTF. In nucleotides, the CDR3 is TGTGCCAGCAGTGCAACAGGTACCAACTATGGCTACACCTTC.